Each of the 20 T cell receptor beta chains below was sequenced from the same sample in a study of blood T cell repertoires in COVID-19. Assay: immunoSEQ multiplex PCR; the TCRdb copy retains only in-frame clones and omits some. Here the sample spans approximately 150,000 clones, approximately 84% being singletons. Sequencing was carried out using peripheral blood. These receptors were collected from a man between 65 and 85 years old with acute or convalescent COVID-19.

The chain combines TRBV27 with TRBJ2-5; 13 bases are a match to TRBD2. Per germline, CDR1 MNHEY and CDR2 SMNVEV (reference sequence). The CDR3 has 16 residues. V lost 3 bases, J lost 1 base, and 2 bases stayed unmatched. DNA for the CDR3: TGTGCCAGCAGTTTCCGGACTAGCGGGGGCCAAGAGACCCAGTACTTC. Encoded protein: CASSFRTSGGQETQYF.

This sequence joins TRBV28 and TRBJ2-3; D is perhaps TRBD2 (7 bases). V lost 6 bases and J 10 bases, leaving 23 bases between the germline ends. The CDR3 consists of 15 residues. Germline V gene data show CDR1 as MDHEN and CDR2 as SYDVKM. For the CDR3, the DNA is TGTGCCAGCAGCCCCGGGGGGCAGGGGAGAGGTGCGCAGTATTTT. It translates to CASSPGGQGRGAQYF.

The J gene is TRBJ1-5, the V gene TRBV10-3; tentative D call: TRBD1 (6 bases). The V gene's germline CDR1 is ENHRY and CDR2 SYGVKD. The CDR3 length is 14 residues. V lost 5 bases and J 7 bases, leaving 15 bases between the germline ends. This CDR3 reads CAISPRDKEQPQHF. The CDR3 bases are TGTGCCATCAGTCCCCGGGACAAAGAGCAGCCCCAGCATTTT.

This rearrangement joins TRBV6-5 to TRBJ2-5, with 8 bases matching TRBD1. From germline, CDR1 is MNHEY and CDR2 SVGAGI. CDR3 length: 14 amino acids. Trimming at V came to 8 bases and at J to 4 bases, leaving 9 bases not matched to a gene. This chain's CDR3 is CASGQGRIPETQYF. In DNA, the CDR3 is TGTGCCAGCGGACAGGGTCGTATCCCAGAGACCCAGTACTTC.

J is TRBJ1-5 and V is TRBV24-1; D gene unclear. CDR3 length: 15 residues. The V end lost 3 bases, the J end lost 8 bases, and 16 bases lay between the germline ends. Germline lookup yields CDR1 KGHDR and CDR2 SFDVKD. DNA for the CDR3: TGTGCCACCAGTGATGGTACGGTGCCGCTGGAGCCCCAGCATTTT. Translated: CATSDGTVPLEPQHF.

This clone was observed a single time. The J gene is TRBJ1-3, the V gene TRBV18; D remains ambiguous. The V end lost 1 base, the J end lost 8 bases, and 15 bases lay between the germline ends. Germline CDR1 and CDR2: KGHSH and LQKENI. CDR3 length: 15 amino acids. The CDR3 is CASSPQSDYGHTIYF. In DNA, the CDR3 is TGTGCCAGCTCACCACAATCAGACTACGGGCACACCATATATTTT.

The rearrangement uses TRBV5-1 and TRBJ2-2, with D perhaps matching TRBD1 (6 bases). The germline V and J ends were trimmed by 1 base and 6 bases, with 13 bases remaining between them. This CDR3 comprises 15 residues. Germline V CDR1 and CDR2: SGHRS, YFSETQ. DNA of the CDR3: TGCGCCAGCAGCTTGACAGGCAGGGGATCCGGGGAGCTGTTTTTT. Translated, it gives CASSLTGRGSGELFF.

This chain joins TRBV19 and TRBJ1-4; D may be TRBD1 (5 bases). The germline V gene has CDR1 LNHDA and CDR2 SQIVND (reference sequence). This CDR3 has 14 residues. The germline V and J ends were trimmed by 1 base and 8 bases, with 11 bases remaining between them. The CDR3 DNA reads TGTGCCAGTAGTATAGGGCAGGGAAGAGAAAAACTGTTTTTT. This translates into CASSIGQGREKLFF. Drawing the rest from reference TRBV19 and TRBJ1-4, the complete variable domain is DGGITQSPKYLFRKEGQNVTLSCEQNLNHDAMYWYRQDPGQGLRLIYYSQIVNDFQKGDIAEGYSVSREKKESFPLTVTSAQKNPTAFYLCASSIGQGREKLFFGSGTQLSVL.

The V call is TRBV10-2, the J call TRBJ2-1, with TRBD2 matching 12 bases. The germline V gene has CDR1 WSHSY and CDR2 SAAADI. V gave up 8 bases and J gave up 6 bases; unmatched junction bases: 8. The CDR3 totals 15 residues. The CDR3 is CASHQLAGGLNEQFF. CDR3 DNA sequence: TGCGCCAGCCATCAACTAGCGGGAGGTCTCAATGAGCAGTTCTTC.

The chain carries TRBV11-2 and TRBJ1-2; 7 bases map to TRBD1. The length of the CDR3 is 16 residues. The trim removed 1 base at V and 1 base at J, leaving 6 bases unmatched. The germline CDR1 and CDR2 sequences are SGHAT and FQNNGV. The CDR3 region is CASSLGSGTVNYGYTF. The CDR3 region has the DNA TGTGCCAGCAGCTTAGGTTCCGGGACAGTTAACTATGGCTACACCTTC.

The DNA for the CDR3 is TGTGCCAGCAGCCCGGGACTAGACAATGAGCAGTTCTTC. Translation: CASSPGLDNEQFF. The chain employs TRBV11-3 and TRBJ2-1, with TRBD2 matching 8 bases. Germline trimming cut 5 bases from V and 5 bases from J; bases unmatched to any gene: 2. The germline V gene encodes CDR1 SGHNT and CDR2 YENEEA. The CDR3 is made up of 13 amino acids.

V and J are TRBV21-1 and TRBJ1-1. TRBV21-1 is flagged as a pseudogene. This CDR3 comprises 16 residues. The CDR3, as DNA: TGTGCCAGCAGCGCTCGGGAGCGTATACCGAACACTGAAGCTTTCTTT. This translates into CASSARERIPNTEAFF.

The V and J genes are TRBV5-6 and TRBJ1-4; no firm D call. The CDR3 loop spans 14 amino acids. V dropped 3 bases and J dropped 6 bases, with 12 bases sitting between them. Germline CDR1 and CDR2: SGHDT and YYEEEE. CDR3 DNA sequence: TGTGCCAGCAGCTCCTGGGAGTACCATGAAAAACTGTTTTTT. It yields the protein CASSSWEYHEKLFF.

The chain combines TRBV10-2 with TRBJ2-2, with 14 nucleotides matching TRBD2. V gave up 6 bases and J gave up 6 bases; unmatched junction bases: 3. The CDR3 spans 15 residues. Looked up from germline, CDR1 is WSHSY and CDR2 is SAAADI. The CDR3 spells CASRGLAGVAGELFF. The CDR3 coding sequence is TGCGCCAGCAGGGGACTAGCGGGAGTGGCCGGGGAGCTGTTTTTT.

The gene calls are TRBV6-5 and TRBJ1-2, with TRBD1 matching over 7 bases. The CDR3 length is 15 residues. The J segment lost 3 bases and the V segment lost 5 bases, leaving 9 bases of the junction unmatched. Germline values: CDR1 MNHEY, CDR2 SVGAGI. The CDR3, as DNA: TGTGCCAGCAGTAGTGAGACAGGGTATGACTATGGCTACACCTTC. It translates to CASSSETGYDYGYTF.

The CDR3 bases are TGTGCCAGCAGAACTAGCGGGGGGGCATGGGAGCAGTACTTC. Encoded protein: CASRTSGGAWEQYF. V is TRBV28 and J is TRBJ2-7; 13 nucleotides align to TRBD2. V was clipped by 6 bases and J by 7 bases; unmatched bases: 6. The germline V gene encodes CDR1 MDHEN and CDR2 SYDVKM. CDR3 length equals 14 residues. Supplemented by reference TRBV28 and TRBJ2-7, the full variable domain reads DVKVTQSSRYLVKRTGEKVFLECVQDMDHENMFWYRQDPGLGLRLIYFSYDVKMKEKGDIPEGYSVSREKKERFSLILESASTNQTSMYLCASRTSGGAWEQYFGPGTRLTVT.

V usage is TRBV28 and J usage is TRBJ1-6; D not certain. V was clipped by 5 bases and J by 0 bases, with 11 bases between them. CDR3 length: 16 residues. The germline V gene encodes CDR1 MDHEN and CDR2 SYDVKM. As DNA, the CDR3 is TGTGCCAGCAGTATGCAGGCAAGCTCCTATAATTCACCCCTCCACTTT. It codes for CASSMQASSYNSPLHF.

The chain employs TRBV27 and TRBJ1-5; D gene ambiguous. V lost 5 bases and J lost 0, with 20 bases in between. Germline-derived CDR1 and CDR2 are MNHEY and SMNVEV (reference sequence). CDR3 length: 18 residues. The CDR3: CASSPRRAAGHSNQPQHF. Here the CDR3 DNA reads TGTGCCAGCAGTCCCCGGCGAGCCGCAGGTCATAGCAATCAGCCCCAGCATTTT.

The gene calls are TRBV12-5 and TRBJ2-5, with TRBD1 as a possible D gene (5 bases). V was cut by 9 bases and J by 7 bases, with 18 bases left in between. The V gene's germline CDR1 is LGHNT and CDR2 FRNRAP. There are 13 residues in the CDR3. CDR3: CASSTQGGVTQYF. The DNA of the CDR3 is TGTGCTAGCAGTACCCAGGGTGGGGTGACCCAGTACTTC.

This chain connects TRBV7-9 to TRBJ2-1; possible D gene TRBD2, 6 bases. Germline assignment: CDR1 SEHNR and CDR2 FQNEAQ (reference sequence). Deletions cut 5 bases from V and 4 bases from J, with 18 bases between. The CDR3 spans 16 residues. CDR3 sequence: CASSPEGREKYNEQFF. Here the CDR3 DNA reads TGTGCCAGCAGCCCCGAAGGGCGGGAAAAGTACAATGAGCAGTTCTTC.